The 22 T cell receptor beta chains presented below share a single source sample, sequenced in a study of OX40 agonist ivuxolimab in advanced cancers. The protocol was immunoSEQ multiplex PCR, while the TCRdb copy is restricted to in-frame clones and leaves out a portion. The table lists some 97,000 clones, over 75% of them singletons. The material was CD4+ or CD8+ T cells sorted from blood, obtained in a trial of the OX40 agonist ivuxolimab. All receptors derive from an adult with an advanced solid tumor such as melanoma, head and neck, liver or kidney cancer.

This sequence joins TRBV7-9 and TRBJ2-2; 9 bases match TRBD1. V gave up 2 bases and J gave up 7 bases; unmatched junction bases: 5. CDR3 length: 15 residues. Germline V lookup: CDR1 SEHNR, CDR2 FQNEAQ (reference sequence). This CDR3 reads CASSLTGGAIGELFF. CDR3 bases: TGTGCCAGCAGCTTAACAGGGGGCGCCATCGGGGAGCTGTTTTTT.

CDR3 amino acids: CASSVRDSTDTQYF. DNA for the CDR3: TGTGCCAGCAGCGTAAGGGACAGCACAGATACGCAGTATTTT. This chain connects TRBV9 to TRBJ2-3, with D tentatively TRBD1 or TRBD2 (5 bases each). The CDR3 consists of 14 residues. Germline values: CDR1 SGDLS, CDR2 YYNGEE. The V end was cut by 1 base, the J end by 0 bases, with 6 bases between.

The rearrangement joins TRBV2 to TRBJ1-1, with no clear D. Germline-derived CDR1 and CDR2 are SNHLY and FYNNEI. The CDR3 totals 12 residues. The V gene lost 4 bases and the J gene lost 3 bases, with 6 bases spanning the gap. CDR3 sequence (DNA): TGTGCCAGCAGTGGGCTAGACACTGAAGCTTTCTTT. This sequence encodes CASSGLDTEAFF.

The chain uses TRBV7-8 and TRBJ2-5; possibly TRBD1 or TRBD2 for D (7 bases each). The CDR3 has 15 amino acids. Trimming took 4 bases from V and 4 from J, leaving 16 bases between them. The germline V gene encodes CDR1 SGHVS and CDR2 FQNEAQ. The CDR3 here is CASSSRGGLLETQYF. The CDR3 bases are TGTGCCAGCAGCTCCAGGGGGGGTTTGTTAGAGACCCAGTACTTC.

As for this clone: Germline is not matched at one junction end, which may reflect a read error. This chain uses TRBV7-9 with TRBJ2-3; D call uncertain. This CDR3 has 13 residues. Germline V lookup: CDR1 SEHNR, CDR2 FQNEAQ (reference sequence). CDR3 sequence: CASSLATTATQYF. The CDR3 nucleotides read TGTGCCAGCAGCTTGGCGACCACAGCTACGCAGTATTTT.

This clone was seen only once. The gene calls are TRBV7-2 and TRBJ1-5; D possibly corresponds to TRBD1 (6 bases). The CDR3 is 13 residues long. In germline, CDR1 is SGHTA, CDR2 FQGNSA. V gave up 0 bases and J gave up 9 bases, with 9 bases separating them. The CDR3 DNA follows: TGTGCCAGCAGCTTAGCAGGCAGGGGGCCCCAGCATTTT. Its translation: CASSLAGRGPQHF.

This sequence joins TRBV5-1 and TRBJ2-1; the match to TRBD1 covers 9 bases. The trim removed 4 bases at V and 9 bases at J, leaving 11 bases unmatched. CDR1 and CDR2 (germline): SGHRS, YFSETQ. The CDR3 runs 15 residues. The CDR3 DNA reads TGCGCCAGCAGCACTACCGGACAGGGGATCGGTGAGCAGTTCTTC. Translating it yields CASSTTGQGIGEQFF. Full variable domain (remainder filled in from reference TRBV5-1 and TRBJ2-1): KAGVTQTPRYLIKTRGQQVTLSCSPISGHRSVSWYQQTPGQGLQFLFEYFSETQRNKGNFPGRFSGRQFSNSRSEMNVSTLELGDSALYLCASSTTGQGIGEQFFGPGTRLTVL.

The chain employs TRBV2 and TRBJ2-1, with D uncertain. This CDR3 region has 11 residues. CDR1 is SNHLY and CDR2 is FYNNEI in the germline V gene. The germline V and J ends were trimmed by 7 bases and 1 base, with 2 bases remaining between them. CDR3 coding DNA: TGTGCCAGCACGTCCTACAATGAGCAGTTCTTC. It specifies CASTSYNEQFF.

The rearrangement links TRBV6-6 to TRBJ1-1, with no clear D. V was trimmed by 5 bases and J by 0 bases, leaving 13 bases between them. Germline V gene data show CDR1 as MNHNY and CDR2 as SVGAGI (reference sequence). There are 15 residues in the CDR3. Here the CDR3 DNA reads TGTGCCAGCAGTCCGGCATGGGTTATGAACACTGAAGCTTTCTTT. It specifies CASSPAWVMNTEAFF.

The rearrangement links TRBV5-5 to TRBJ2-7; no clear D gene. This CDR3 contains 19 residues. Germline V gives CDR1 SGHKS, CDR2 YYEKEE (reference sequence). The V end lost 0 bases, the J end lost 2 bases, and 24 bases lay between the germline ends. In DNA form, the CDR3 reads TGTGCCAGCAGCTTGGGACGTTATAGTAATATGGGGTTCACCTACGAGCAGTACTTC. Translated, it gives CASSLGRYSNMGFTYEQYF.

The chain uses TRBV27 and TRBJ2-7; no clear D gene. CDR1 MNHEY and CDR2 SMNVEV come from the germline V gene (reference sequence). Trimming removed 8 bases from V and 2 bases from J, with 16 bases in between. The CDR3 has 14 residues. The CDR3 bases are TGTGCCAGCGGTTACCGGCGGCAGACCTACGAGCAGTACTTC. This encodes CASGYRRQTYEQYF.

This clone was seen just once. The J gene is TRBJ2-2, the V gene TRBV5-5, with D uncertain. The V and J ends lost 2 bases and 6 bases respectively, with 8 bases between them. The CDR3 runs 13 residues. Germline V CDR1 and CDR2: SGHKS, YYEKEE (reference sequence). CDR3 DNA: TGTGCCAGCAGCTTTAGTATGGCCGGGGAGCTGTTTTTT. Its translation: CASSFSMAGELFF. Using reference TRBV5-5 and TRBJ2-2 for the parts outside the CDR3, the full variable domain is DAGVTQSPTHLIKTRGQQVTLRCSPISGHKSVSWYQQVLGQGPQFIFQYYEKEERGRGNFPDRFSARQFPNYSSELNVNALLLGDSALYLCASSFSMAGELFFGEGSRLTVL.

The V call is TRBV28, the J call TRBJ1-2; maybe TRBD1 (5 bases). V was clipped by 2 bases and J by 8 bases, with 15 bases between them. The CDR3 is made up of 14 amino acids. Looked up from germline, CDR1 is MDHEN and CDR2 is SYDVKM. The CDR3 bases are TGTGCCAGCAGTTTAGCGGCCAGGGTAAGAGGCTACACCTTC. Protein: CASSLAARVRGYTF.

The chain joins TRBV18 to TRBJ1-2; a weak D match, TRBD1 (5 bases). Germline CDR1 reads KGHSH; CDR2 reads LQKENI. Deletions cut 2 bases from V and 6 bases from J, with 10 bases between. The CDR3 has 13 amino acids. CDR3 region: CASSPGRADGYTF. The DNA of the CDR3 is TGTGCCAGCTCACCAGGCAGGGCGGATGGCTACACCTTC.

The CDR3 loop reads CASSPHLTRGEQYF. The CDR3 DNA reads as TGTGCCAGCAGTCCACACCTAACGCGGGGTGAGCAGTACTTC. The V and J genes are TRBV2 and TRBJ2-7, with D possibly matching TRBD2 (6 bases). Germline V lookup: CDR1 SNHLY, CDR2 FYNNEI. This CDR3 spans 14 amino acids. V shed 5 bases and J shed 7 bases, with 18 bases lying between them.

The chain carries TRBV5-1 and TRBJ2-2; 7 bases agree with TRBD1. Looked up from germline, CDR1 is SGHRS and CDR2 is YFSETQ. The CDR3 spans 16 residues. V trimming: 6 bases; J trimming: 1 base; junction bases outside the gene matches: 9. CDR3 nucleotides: TGCGCCAGCAACAGGGGCCCGTCCCTGAACACCGGGGAGCTGTTTTTT. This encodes CASNRGPSLNTGELFF.

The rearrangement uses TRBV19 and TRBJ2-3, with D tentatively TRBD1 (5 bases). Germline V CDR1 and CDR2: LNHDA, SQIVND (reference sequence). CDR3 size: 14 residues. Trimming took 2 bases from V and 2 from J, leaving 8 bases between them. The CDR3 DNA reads TGTGCCAGTAGTATAAAACAGGTCACAGATACGCAGTATTTT. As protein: CASSIKQVTDTQYF.

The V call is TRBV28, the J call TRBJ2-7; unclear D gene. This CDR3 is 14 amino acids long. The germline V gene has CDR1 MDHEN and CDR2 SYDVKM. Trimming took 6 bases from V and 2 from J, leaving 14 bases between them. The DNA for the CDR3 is TGTGCCAGCAGCTCAGTCCCCCCTACCTACGAGCAGTACTTC. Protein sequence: CASSSVPPTYEQYF.

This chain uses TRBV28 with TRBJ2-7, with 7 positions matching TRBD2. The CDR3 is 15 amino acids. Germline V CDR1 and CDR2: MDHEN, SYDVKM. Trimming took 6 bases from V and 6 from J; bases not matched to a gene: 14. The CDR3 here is CASRIPSGSGSEQYF. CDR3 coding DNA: TGTGCCAGCAGGATCCCTAGCGGTTCCGGTAGCGAGCAGTACTTC.

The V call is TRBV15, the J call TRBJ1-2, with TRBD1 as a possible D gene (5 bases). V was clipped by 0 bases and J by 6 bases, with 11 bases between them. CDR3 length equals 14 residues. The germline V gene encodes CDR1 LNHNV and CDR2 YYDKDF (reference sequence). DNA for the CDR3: TGTGCCACCAGCAGAGATCGACAGCAGGATGGCTACACCTTC. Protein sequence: CATSRDRQQDGYTF.

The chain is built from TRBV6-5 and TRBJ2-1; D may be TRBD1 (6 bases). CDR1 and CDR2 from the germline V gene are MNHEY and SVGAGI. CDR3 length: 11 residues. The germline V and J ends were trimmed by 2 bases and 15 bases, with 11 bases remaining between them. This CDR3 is CASSYTGKSFF. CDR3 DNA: TGTGCCAGCAGTTACACAGGGAAGTCGTTCTTC.

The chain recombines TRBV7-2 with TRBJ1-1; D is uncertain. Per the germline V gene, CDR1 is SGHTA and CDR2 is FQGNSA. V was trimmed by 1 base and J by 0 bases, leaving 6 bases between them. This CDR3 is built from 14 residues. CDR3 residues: CASSLEYMNTEAFF. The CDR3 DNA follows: TGTGCCAGCAGCTTAGAGTACATGAACACTGAAGCTTTCTTT. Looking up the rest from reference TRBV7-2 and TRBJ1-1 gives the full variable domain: GAGVSQSPSNKVTEKGKDVELRCDPISGHTALYWYRQSLGQGLEFLIYFQGNSAPDKSGLPSDRFSAERTGGSVSTLTIQRTQQEDSAVYLCASSLEYMNTEAFFGQGTRLTVV.